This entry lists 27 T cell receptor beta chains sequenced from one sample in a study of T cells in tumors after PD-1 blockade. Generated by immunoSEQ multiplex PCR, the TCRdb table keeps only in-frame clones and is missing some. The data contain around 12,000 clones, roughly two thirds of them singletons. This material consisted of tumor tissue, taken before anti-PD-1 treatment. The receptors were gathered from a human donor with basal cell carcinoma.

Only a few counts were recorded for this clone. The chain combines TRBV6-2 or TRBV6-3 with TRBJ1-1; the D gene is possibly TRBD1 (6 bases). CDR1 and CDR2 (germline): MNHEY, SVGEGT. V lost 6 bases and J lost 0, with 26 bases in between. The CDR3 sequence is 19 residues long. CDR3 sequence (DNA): TGTGCCAGCAGCTCCATTTTGAAATATCAGGGGACACTGAACACTGAAGCTTTCTTT. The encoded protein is CASSSILKYQGTLNTEAFF.

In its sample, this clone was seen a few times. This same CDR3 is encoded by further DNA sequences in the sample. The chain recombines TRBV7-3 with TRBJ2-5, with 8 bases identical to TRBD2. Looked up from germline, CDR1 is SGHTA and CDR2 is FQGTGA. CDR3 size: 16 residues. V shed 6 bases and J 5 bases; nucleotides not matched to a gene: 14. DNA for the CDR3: TGTGCCAGCAGTTACGCTCGGGGGGGCGCATGGGAGACCCAGTACTTC. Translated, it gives CASSYARGGAWETQYF.

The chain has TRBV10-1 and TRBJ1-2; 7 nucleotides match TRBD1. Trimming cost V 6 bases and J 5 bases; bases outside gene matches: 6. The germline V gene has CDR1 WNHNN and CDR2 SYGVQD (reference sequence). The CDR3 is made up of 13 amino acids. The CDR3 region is CASRTRGQYGYTF. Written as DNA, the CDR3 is TGCGCCAGCAGGACAAGGGGGCAGTATGGCTACACCTTC.

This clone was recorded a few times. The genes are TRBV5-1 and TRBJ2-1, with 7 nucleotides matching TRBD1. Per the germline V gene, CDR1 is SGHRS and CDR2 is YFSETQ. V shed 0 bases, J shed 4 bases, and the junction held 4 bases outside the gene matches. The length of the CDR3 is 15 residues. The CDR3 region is CASSLDPQGYNEQFF. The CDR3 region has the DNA TGCGCCAGCAGCTTGGATCCACAGGGGTACAATGAGCAGTTCTTC.

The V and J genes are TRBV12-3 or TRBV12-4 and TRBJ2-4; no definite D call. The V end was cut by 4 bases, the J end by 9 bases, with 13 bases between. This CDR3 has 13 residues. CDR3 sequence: CASSYVAGSIQYF. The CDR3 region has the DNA TGTGCCAGCAGTTACGTAGCTGGTAGCATTCAGTACTTC.

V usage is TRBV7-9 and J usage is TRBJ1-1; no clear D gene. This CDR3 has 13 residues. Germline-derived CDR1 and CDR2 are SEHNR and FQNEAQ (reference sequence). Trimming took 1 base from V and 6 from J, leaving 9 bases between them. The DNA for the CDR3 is TGTGCCAGCAGCTTAGGGATCCGGGCTGAAGCTTTCTTT. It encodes CASSLGIRAEAFF.

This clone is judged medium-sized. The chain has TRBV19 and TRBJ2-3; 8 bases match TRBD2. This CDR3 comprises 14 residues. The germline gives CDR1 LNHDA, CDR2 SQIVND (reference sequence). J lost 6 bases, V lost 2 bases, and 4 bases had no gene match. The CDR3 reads CASSISERGDTQYF. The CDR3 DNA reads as TGTGCCAGTAGTATAAGTGAGCGGGGGGATACGCAGTATTTT.

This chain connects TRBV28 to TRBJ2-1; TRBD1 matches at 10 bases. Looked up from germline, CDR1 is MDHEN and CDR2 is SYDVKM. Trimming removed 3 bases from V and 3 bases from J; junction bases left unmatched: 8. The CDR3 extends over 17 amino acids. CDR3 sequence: CASSLFPRTGGYNEQFF. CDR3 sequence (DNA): TGTGCCAGCAGTTTGTTTCCCCGGACAGGGGGCTACAATGAGCAGTTCTTC.

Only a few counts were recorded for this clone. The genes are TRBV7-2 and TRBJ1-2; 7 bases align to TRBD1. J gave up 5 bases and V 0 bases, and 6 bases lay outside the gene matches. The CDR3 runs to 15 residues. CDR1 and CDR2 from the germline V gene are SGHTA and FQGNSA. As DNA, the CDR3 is TGTGCCAGCAGCTTAGCAGGACAGGTCGGGTATGGCTACACCTTC. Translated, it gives CASSLAGQVGYGYTF.

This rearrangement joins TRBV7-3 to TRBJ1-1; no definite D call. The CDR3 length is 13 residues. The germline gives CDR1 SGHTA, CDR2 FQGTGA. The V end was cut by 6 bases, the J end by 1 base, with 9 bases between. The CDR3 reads CASSPTSNTEAFF. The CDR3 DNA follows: TGTGCCAGCAGTCCAACATCGAACACTGAAGCTTTCTTT.

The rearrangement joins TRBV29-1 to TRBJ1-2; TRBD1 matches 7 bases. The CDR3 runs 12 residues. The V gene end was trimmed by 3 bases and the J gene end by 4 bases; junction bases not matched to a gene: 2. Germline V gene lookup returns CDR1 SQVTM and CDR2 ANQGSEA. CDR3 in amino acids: CSVEAGGYGYTF. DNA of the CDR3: TGCAGCGTTGAGGCAGGGGGCTATGGCTACACCTTC.

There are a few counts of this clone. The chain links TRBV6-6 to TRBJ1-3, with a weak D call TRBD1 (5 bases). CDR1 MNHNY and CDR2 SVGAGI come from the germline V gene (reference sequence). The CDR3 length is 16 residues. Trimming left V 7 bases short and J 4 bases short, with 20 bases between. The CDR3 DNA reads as TGTGCCAGCATATCCGAGACAGCAGTTTCAGGAAACACCATATATTTT. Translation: CASISETAVSGNTIYF.

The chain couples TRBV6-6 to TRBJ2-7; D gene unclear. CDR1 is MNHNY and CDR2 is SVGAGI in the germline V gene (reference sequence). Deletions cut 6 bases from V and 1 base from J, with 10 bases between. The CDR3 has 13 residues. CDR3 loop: CASRNPTSYEQYF. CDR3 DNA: TGTGCCAGCAGAAATCCGACATCCTACGAGCAGTACTTC.

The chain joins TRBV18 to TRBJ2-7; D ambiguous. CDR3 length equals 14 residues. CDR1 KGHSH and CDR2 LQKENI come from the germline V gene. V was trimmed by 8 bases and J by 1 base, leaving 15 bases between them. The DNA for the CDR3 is TGTGCCAGCCCACGATCCACAGTATCCTACGAGCAGTACTTC. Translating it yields CASPRSTVSYEQYF. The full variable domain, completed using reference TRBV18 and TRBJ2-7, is NAGVMQNPRHLVRRRGQEARLRCSPMKGHSHVYWYRQLPEEGLKFMVYLQKENIIDESGMPKERFSAEFPKEGPSILRIQQVVRGDSAAYFCASPRSTVSYEQYFGPGTRLTVT.

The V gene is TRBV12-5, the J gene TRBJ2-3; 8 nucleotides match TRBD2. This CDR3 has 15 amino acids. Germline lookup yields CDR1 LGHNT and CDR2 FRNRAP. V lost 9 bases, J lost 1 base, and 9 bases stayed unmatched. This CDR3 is CASCRGGGGTDTQYF. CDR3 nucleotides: TGTGCTAGCTGTCGGGGGGGCGGGGGCACAGATACGCAGTATTTT.

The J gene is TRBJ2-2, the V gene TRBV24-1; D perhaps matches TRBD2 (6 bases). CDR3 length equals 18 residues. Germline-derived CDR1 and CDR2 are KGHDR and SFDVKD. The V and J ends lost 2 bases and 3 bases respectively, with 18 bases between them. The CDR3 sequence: CATSDSGTTRKDTGELFF. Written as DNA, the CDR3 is TGTGCCACCAGTGATTCCGGGACGACTAGGAAGGACACCGGGGAGCTGTTTTTT.

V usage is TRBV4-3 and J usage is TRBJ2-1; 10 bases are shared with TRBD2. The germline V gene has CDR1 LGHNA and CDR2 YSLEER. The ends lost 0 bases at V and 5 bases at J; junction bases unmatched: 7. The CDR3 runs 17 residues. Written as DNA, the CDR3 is TGCGCCAGCAGCCAAGATCTGTGGACTAGCGGCGACAATGAGCAGTTCTTC. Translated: CASSQDLWTSGDNEQFF.

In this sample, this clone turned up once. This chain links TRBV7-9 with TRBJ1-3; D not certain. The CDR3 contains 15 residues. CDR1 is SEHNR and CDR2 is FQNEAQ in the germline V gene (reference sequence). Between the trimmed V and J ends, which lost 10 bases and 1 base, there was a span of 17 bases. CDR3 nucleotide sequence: TGTGCCACCCCTCTCCCTCGCCTTTCTGGAAACACCATATATTTT. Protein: CATPLPRLSGNTIYF.

CDR3 in amino acids: CASSYSMDINEQFF. CDR3 bases: TGTGCCAGCAGTTACTCGATGGACATTAATGAGCAGTTCTTC. The chain joins TRBV6-2 or TRBV6-3 to TRBJ2-1, with D tentatively TRBD1 (5 bases). CDR3 size: 14 residues. Trimming shortened V by 0 bases and J by 7 bases, and 10 bases separated the two germline ends. Looked up from germline, CDR1 is MNHEY and CDR2 is SVGEGT.

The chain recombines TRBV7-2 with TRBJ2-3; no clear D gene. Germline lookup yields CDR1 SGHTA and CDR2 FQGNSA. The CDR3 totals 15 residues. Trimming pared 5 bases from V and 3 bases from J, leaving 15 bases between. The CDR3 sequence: CASSQAPARTDTQYF. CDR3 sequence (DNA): TGTGCCAGCAGCCAGGCGCCAGCGCGGACAGATACGCAGTATTTT. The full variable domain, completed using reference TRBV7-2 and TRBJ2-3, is GAGVSQSPSNKVTEKGKDVELRCDPISGHTALYWYRQSLGQGLEFLIYFQGNSAPDKSGLPSDRFSAERTGGSVSTLTIQRTQQEDSAVYLCASSQAPARTDTQYFGPGTRLTVL.

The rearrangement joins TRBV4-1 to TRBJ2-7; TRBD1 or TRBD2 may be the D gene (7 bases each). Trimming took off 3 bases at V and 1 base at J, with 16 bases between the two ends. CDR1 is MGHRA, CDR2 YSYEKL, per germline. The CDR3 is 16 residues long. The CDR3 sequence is CASSQPQGGSSYEQYF. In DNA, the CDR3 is TGCGCCAGCAGCCAGCCCCAGGGGGGGAGTTCCTACGAGCAGTACTTC.

The CDR3 sequence is CASSPQAGARGREKLFF. CDR3 bases: TGTGCCAGCAGCCCTCAGGCGGGGGCGCGGGGTAGGGAAAAACTGTTTTTT. This chain uses TRBV7-9 with TRBJ1-4; a possible D gene is TRBD1 (6 bases). The germline gives CDR1 SEHNR, CDR2 FQNEAQ (reference sequence). The CDR3 runs 17 residues. Trimming stripped 5 bases from V and 8 bases from J, with 24 bases between.

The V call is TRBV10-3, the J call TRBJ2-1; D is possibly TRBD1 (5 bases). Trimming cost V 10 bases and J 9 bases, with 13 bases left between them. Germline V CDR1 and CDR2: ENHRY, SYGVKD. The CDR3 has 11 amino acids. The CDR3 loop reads CASQGYGEQFF. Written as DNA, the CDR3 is TGTGCCAGTCAGGGATACGGTGAGCAGTTCTTC.

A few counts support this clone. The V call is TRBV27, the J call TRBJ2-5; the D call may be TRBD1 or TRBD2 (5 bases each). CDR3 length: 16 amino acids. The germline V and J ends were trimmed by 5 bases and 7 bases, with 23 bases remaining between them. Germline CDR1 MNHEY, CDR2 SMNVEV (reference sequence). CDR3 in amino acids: CASSPQALGVGTTQYF. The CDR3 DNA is TGTGCCAGCAGTCCTCAAGCCCTGGGGGTCGGGACGACCCAGTACTTC.

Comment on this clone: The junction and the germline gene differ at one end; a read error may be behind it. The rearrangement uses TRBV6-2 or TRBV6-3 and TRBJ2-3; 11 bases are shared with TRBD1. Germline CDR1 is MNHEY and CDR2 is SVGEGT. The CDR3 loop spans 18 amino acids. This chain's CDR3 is CASSYSYEVRFGTGGTVF. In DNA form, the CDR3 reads TGTGCCAGCAGTTACTCCTACGAGGTCCGTTTCGGGACAGGGGGAACCGTGTTT.

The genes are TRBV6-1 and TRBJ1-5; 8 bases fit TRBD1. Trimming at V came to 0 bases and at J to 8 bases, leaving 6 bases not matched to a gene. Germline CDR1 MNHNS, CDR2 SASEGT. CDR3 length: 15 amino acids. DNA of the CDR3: TGTGCCAGCAGTGAAGCAGGACAGGGTCTAAAGCCCCAGCATTTT. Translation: CASSEAGQGLKPQHF.

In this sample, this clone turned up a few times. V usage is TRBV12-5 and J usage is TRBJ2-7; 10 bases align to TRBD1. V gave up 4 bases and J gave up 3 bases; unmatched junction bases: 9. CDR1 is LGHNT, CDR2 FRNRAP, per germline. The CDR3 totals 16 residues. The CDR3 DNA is TGTGCTAGTGGTTCCCCGAATCGGGACAGGGGCTACGAGCAGTACTTC. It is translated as CASGSPNRDRGYEQYF.